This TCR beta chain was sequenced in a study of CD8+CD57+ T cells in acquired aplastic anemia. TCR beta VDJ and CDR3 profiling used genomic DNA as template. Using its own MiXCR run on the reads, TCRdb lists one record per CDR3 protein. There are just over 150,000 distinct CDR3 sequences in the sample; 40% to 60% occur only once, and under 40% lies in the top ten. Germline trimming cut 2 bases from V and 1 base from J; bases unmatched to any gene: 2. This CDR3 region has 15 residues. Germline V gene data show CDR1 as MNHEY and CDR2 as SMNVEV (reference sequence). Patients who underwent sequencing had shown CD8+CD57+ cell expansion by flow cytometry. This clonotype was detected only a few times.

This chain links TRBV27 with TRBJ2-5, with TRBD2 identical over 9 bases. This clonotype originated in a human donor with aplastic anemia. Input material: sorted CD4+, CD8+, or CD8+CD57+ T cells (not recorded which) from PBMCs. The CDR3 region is CASSLAGGFQETQYF. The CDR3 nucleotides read TGTGCCAGCAGTTTAGCGGGAGGGTTCCAAGAGACCCAGTACTTC.